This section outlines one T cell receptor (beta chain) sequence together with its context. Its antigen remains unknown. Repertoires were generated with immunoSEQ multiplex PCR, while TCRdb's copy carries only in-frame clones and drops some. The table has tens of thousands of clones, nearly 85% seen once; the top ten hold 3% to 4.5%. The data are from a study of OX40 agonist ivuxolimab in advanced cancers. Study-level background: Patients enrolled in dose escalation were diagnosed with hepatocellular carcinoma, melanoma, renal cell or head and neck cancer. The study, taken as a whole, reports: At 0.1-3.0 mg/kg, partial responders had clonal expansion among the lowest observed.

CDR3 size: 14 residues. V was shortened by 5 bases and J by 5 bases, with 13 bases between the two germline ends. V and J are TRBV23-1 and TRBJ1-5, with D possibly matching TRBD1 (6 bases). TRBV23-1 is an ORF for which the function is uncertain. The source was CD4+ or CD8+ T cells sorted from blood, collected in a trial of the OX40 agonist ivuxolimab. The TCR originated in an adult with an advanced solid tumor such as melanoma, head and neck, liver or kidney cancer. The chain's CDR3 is CASSSGGPHQPQHF. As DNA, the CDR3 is TGCGCCAGCAGTTCCGGGGGGCCTCATCAGCCCCAGCATTTT.